This T cell receptor beta chain was captured by sequencing in a study of CD8 T cells in Susac syndrome. An amount of RNA that ranged from roughly 0.45 to 1 ug was reverse transcribed with random hexamers. TCRdb called the immunoSEQ multiplex PCR reads again in MiXCR, with one record for every CDR3 protein. The table includes roughly 300,000 distinct CDR3 sequences, approximately 84% detected once. Germline V gene sequence: CDR1 MNHEY, CDR2 SMNVEV (reference sequence). The V end lost 5 bases, the J end lost 3 bases, and 20 bases lay between the germline ends. The CDR3 extends over 18 amino acids. The receptor's source is a human donor with multiple sclerosis. The sample was CD8+ T cells from PBMCs. The V and J genes are TRBV27 and TRBJ1-6; maybe TRBD1 (5 bases). Here the CDR3 DNA reads TGTGCCAGCAGTCCGACCTACAGGCCGCCGGGCTATAATTCACCCCTCCACTTT. It yields the protein CASSPTYRPPGYNSPLHF.